These 32 T cell receptor beta chains came from one sample sequenced in a study of cytomegalovirus exposure and HLA in healthy donors. Primers included in the PCR were 60 Vbeta and 13 Jbeta primers. The repertoire was sequenced with immunoSEQ multiplex PCR; TCRdb's copy has only in-frame clones and lacks some. The data show about 140,000 clones, more than 70% seen once. Material: PBMCs. These receptors were taken from a man aged 40-55 years in good health and CMV-seronegative.

The rearrangement links TRBV9 to TRBJ2-1; TRBD1 agrees at 12 bases. The germline V gene has CDR1 SGDLS and CDR2 YYNGEE. The length of the CDR3 is 16 residues. V was pared by 0 bases and J by 8 bases, with 6 bases of the junction left unmatched. The CDR3 loop is CASSVAGQGAVDEQFF. For the CDR3, the DNA is TGTGCCAGCAGCGTAGCGGGACAGGGGGCTGTCGATGAGCAGTTCTTC.

The V and J genes are TRBV11-2 and TRBJ2-7; possible D gene TRBD2, 6 bases. Germline V gives CDR1 SGHAT, CDR2 FQNNGV. V lost 1 base to trimming and J lost 2 bases, with 18 bases between them. CDR3 length: 17 amino acids. The DNA for the CDR3 is TGTGCCAGCAGCTTAGGGAGTACGTGGGGGGAACCCTACGAGCAGTACTTC. Translating it yields CASSLGSTWGEPYEQYF.

The rearrangement uses TRBV27 and TRBJ2-4; 8 bases are shared with TRBD2. CDR3 length: 17 amino acids. Per germline, CDR1 MNHEY and CDR2 SMNVEV (reference sequence). V shed 4 bases and J 3 bases; nucleotides not matched to a gene: 11. The CDR3 coding sequence is TGTGCCAGCAGTTCCTCCCCGGGGGGGTCGGGCAAAAACATTCAGTACTTC. It codes for CASSSSPGGSGKNIQYF.

Here the CDR3 reads CASSLFGQVLYEQYF. The CDR3 DNA reads TGTGCCAGCAGTTTATTTGGACAGGTCCTCTACGAGCAGTACTTC. The chain recombines TRBV27 with TRBJ2-7; TRBD1 aligns across 7 bases. With V trimmed by 1 base and J by 3 bases, 6 bases remained unmatched. There are 15 residues in the CDR3. Germline values: CDR1 MNHEY, CDR2 SMNVEV (reference sequence).

The rearrangement uses TRBV6-5 and TRBJ1-2; 8 bases are shared with TRBD1. The CDR3 extends over 16 amino acids. The V gene's germline CDR1 is MNHEY and CDR2 SVGAGI. The ends lost 4 bases at V and 4 bases at J; junction bases unmatched: 11. The CDR3 sequence: CASSLGQAGLTYGYTF. CDR3 bases: TGTGCCAGCAGTTTGGGACAGGCAGGCCTGACCTATGGCTACACCTTC.

The DNA of the CDR3 is TGCGCCAGCAGCCATCATAGCGGGGGGGGATACGAGCAGTACTTC. Translation: CASSHHSGGGYEQYF. The genes are TRBV4-3 and TRBJ2-7; TRBD2 aligns across 11 bases. The CDR3 sequence is 15 residues long. CDR1 is LGHNA, CDR2 YSLEER, per germline. The V and J ends lost 3 bases and 4 bases, in that order; junction bases with no gene match: 5.

The CDR3 protein is CASSEGQGIGYTDEKLFF. CDR3 DNA: TGTGCCAGCAGCGAAGGGCAGGGGATAGGATATACAGATGAAAAACTGTTTTTT. This sequence joins TRBV9 and TRBJ1-4, with D maybe TRBD1 (6 bases). From germline, CDR1 is SGDLS and CDR2 YYNGEE. V lost 3 bases, J lost 6 bases, and 24 bases lay in between. This CDR3 is built from 18 residues.

The V and J genes are TRBV4-1 and TRBJ2-3, with 8 nucleotides matching TRBD1. There are 16 residues in the CDR3. Per the germline V gene, CDR1 is MGHRA and CDR2 is YSYEKL. With 1 base clipped from V and 7 bases from J, the junction kept 10 bases outside the gene matches. The CDR3 is CASSQAQGERWNTQYF. DNA of the CDR3: TGCGCCAGCAGCCAAGCACAGGGGGAGCGGTGGAATACGCAGTATTTT.

The chain links TRBV5-1 to TRBJ2-3; 9 bases are shared with TRBD1. V dropped 4 bases and J dropped 0; count of bases not matched to a gene: 3. Germline V gene data show CDR1 as SGHRS and CDR2 as YFSETQ. The CDR3 is made up of 15 amino acids. The CDR3 here is CASSRGQGSTDTQYF. The CDR3 DNA reads TGCGCCAGCAGCCGGGGACAGGGCAGCACAGATACGCAGTATTTT.

This chain joins TRBV6-6 and TRBJ1-4; TRBD1 aligns across 8 bases. CDR3 length: 14 amino acids. J gave up 8 bases and V 7 bases, and 9 bases lay outside the gene matches. Germline CDR1 and CDR2: MNHNY and SVGAGI (reference sequence). CDR3 region: CASIGAGGEEKLFF. CDR3 DNA sequence: TGTGCCAGCATAGGGGCAGGGGGCGAGGAAAAACTGTTTTTT.

This chain links TRBV27 with TRBJ2-1, with 16 bases fitting TRBD2. With V trimmed by 8 bases and J by 8 bases, 9 bases remained unmatched. The CDR3 length is 16 residues. Germline V CDR1 and CDR2: MNHEY, SMNVEV (reference sequence). This CDR3 reads CASGTSGGANFYEQFF. The CDR3, as DNA: TGTGCCAGCGGGACTAGCGGGGGGGCCAATTTCTATGAGCAGTTCTTC.

The rearrangement links TRBV9 to TRBJ2-3; D possibly corresponds to TRBD2 (5 bases). Per germline, CDR1 SGDLS and CDR2 YYNGEE. The CDR3 totals 16 residues. Trimming cost V 0 bases and J 4 bases, with 15 bases left between them. The chain's CDR3 is CASSVGGPGFPDTQYF. The CDR3 nucleotides read TGTGCCAGCAGCGTAGGAGGCCCGGGGTTCCCAGATACGCAGTATTTT.

The genes are TRBV11-1 and TRBJ1-5; tentative D call: TRBD1 (5 bases). The CDR3 consists of 14 residues. In germline, CDR1 is SGHAT, CDR2 FQDESV (reference sequence). V lost 5 bases, J lost 5 bases, and 13 bases lay in between. Written as DNA, the CDR3 is TGTGCCAGCAGCCTCGGGGGGTACGATCAGCCCCAGCATTTT. Translating gives CASSLGGYDQPQHF.

V gene TRBV5-1 combines with J gene TRBJ2-5; 13 nucleotides line up with TRBD2. Germline values: CDR1 SGHRS, CDR2 YFSETQ. CDR3 size: 15 residues. Losses at the gene ends were 7 bases for V and 5 bases for J; bases not matched to a gene: 8. The CDR3 DNA is TGCGCCAGCCGCCTACTAGCGGGGGGGGCTGAGACCCAGTACTTC. Translation gives CASRLLAGGAETQYF.

V usage is TRBV27 and J usage is TRBJ2-1, with 7 bases that match TRBD2. The CDR3 has 16 residues. Germline V gives CDR1 MNHEY, CDR2 SMNVEV (reference sequence). Losses at the gene ends were 8 bases for V and 4 bases for J; bases not matched to a gene: 14. The CDR3 region is CASSRRDSGLYNEQFF. The CDR3 region has the DNA TGTGCCAGCTCACGCCGTGATAGCGGGCTTTACAATGAGCAGTTCTTC.

This clone turned up a few times. V and J are TRBV5-1 and TRBJ2-2; TRBD2 matches 8 bases. This CDR3 comprises 15 residues. Per germline, CDR1 SGHRS and CDR2 YFSETQ. The J segment lost 5 bases and the V segment lost 3 bases, leaving 6 bases of the junction unmatched. In DNA, the CDR3 is TGCGCCAGCAGCTCGGGACTAGTCAGGACCGGGGAGCTGTTTTTT. Its translation: CASSSGLVRTGELFF. Full variable domain (remainder filled in from reference TRBV5-1 and TRBJ2-2): KAGVTQTPRYLIKTRGQQVTLSCSPISGHRSVSWYQQTPGQGLQFLFEYFSETQRNKGNFPGRFSGRQFSNSRSEMNVSTLELGDSALYLCASSSGLVRTGELFFGEGSRLTVL.

V usage is TRBV4-1 and J usage is TRBJ1-4; no reliable D call. The CDR3 contains 14 residues. Per the germline V gene, CDR1 is MGHRA and CDR2 is YSYEKL. V gave up 1 base and J gave up 8 bases, with 11 bases separating them. CDR3 in amino acids: CASSQGGVGEKLFF. CDR3 bases: TGCGCCAGCAGCCAAGGGGGAGTTGGGGAAAAACTGTTTTTT.

The chain recombines TRBV7-9 with TRBJ2-5, with D possibly TRBD1 on 6 matching bases. V lost 2 bases and J 2 bases, leaving 15 bases between the germline ends. The CDR3 loop spans 16 amino acids. Per the germline V gene, CDR1 is SEHNR and CDR2 is FQNEAQ (reference sequence). CDR3 in DNA: TGTGCCAGCAGCTTACGGTTGACAGGTTATCAAGAGACCCAGTACTTC. It codes for CASSLRLTGYQETQYF. Together with reference TRBV7-9 and TRBJ2-5, the CDR3 gives the full variable domain: DTGVSQNPRHKITKRGQNVTFRCDPISEHNRLYWYRQTLGQGPEFLTYFQNEAQLEKSRLLSDRFSAERPKGSFSTLEIQRTEQGDSAMYLCASSLRLTGYQETQYFGPGTRLLVL.

This chain joins TRBV4-1 and TRBJ2-1, with a possible D match to TRBD2 (5 bases). The V gene lost 4 bases and the J gene lost 6 bases, with 19 bases spanning the gap. The CDR3 runs 16 residues. Germline CDR1 MGHRA, CDR2 YSYEKL. The CDR3 coding sequence is TGCGCCAGCAGCCCCCGACGGGGTGAAATCGGCAATGAGCAGTTCTTC. This encodes CASSPRRGEIGNEQFF.

The chain combines TRBV5-1 with TRBJ1-4; TRBD1 matches at 9 bases. The germline V gene encodes CDR1 SGHRS and CDR2 YFSETQ. V dropped 7 bases and J dropped 1; count of bases not matched to a gene: 14. The CDR3 extends over 18 amino acids. CDR3 protein: CASRNLQGAGGTNEKLFF. The CDR3 DNA reads TGCGCCAGCCGAAATTTACAGGGGGCAGGGGGAACTAATGAAAAACTGTTTTTT.

The chain is built from TRBV9 and TRBJ2-1, with D possibly TRBD2 on 6 matching bases. Trimming stripped 0 bases from V and 9 bases from J, with 10 bases between. The length of the CDR3 is 13 residues. The germline V gene encodes CDR1 SGDLS and CDR2 YYNGEE. Here the CDR3 reads CASSVVTAGEQFF. CDR3 nucleotides: TGTGCCAGCAGCGTAGTCACAGCGGGTGAGCAGTTCTTC. Complete variable domain (other parts from reference TRBV9 and TRBJ2-1): DSGVTQTPKHLITATGQRVTLRCSPRSGDLSVYWYQQSLDQGLQFLIQYYNGEERAKGNILERFSAQQFPDLHSELNLSSLELGDSALYFCASSVVTAGEQFFGPGTRLTVL.

In regard to this clone: Other DNA sequences of this sample code for an identical CDR3. The CDR3 sequence is CASSTMTSGNTDTQYF. The CDR3 bases are TGCGCCAGCAGCACGATGACTAGCGGGAACACAGATACGCAGTATTTT. The chain combines TRBV5-1 with TRBJ2-3, with TRBD2 matching over 11 bases. Germline loops: CDR1 SGHRS, CDR2 YFSETQ. The CDR3 has 16 amino acids. The V and J ends lost 4 bases and 2 bases, in that order; junction bases with no gene match: 6. The complete variable domain, with remaining parts taken from reference TRBV5-1 and TRBJ2-3, reads KAGVTQTPRYLIKTRGQQVTLSCSPISGHRSVSWYQQTPGQGLQFLFEYFSETQRNKGNFPGRFSGRQFSNSRSEMNVSTLELGDSALYLCASSTMTSGNTDTQYFGPGTRLTVL.

This clone was seen a single time. The V gene is TRBV5-1, the J gene TRBJ2-2; 8 positions agree with TRBD2. Germline CDR1 and CDR2: SGHRS and YFSETQ. The CDR3 has 16 amino acids. V trimming: 7 bases; J trimming: 2 bases; junction bases outside the gene matches: 10. The CDR3 region has the DNA TGCGCCAGCGGGGACCTCCGGGGGGGAAACACCGGGGAGCTGTTTTTT. Its protein is CASGDLRGGNTGELFF.

The chain recombines TRBV9 with TRBJ1-1, with TRBD1 matching over 7 bases. CDR3 length: 16 amino acids. CDR1 is SGDLS, CDR2 YYNGEE, per germline. With 0 bases clipped from V and 1 base from J, the junction kept 6 bases outside the gene matches. CDR3 in amino acids: CASSVGRGEENTEAFF. The CDR3 coding sequence is TGTGCCAGCAGCGTAGGCAGGGGGGAGGAGAACACTGAAGCTTTCTTT.

The V gene is TRBV9, the J gene TRBJ2-2; 9 positions match TRBD1. The CDR3 runs 16 residues. V dropped 4 bases and J dropped 4; count of bases not matched to a gene: 8. Germline V gene data show CDR1 as SGDLS and CDR2 as YYNGEE. The CDR3 here is CASSPRDRVRTGELFF. The DNA of the CDR3 is TGTGCCAGCAGCCCACGGGACAGGGTTCGCACCGGGGAGCTGTTTTTT.

CDR3 sequence: CASSILQGRAGANVLTF. CDR3 DNA: TGTGCCAGTAGTATTCTCCAGGGAAGGGCTGGGGCCAACGTCCTGACTTTC. The rearrangement uses TRBV19 and TRBJ2-6, with D possibly being TRBD1 (5 bases). Trimming stripped 3 bases from V and 2 bases from J, with 14 bases between. Germline CDR1 LNHDA, CDR2 SQIVND (reference sequence). The CDR3 totals 17 residues.

The rearrangement uses TRBV9 and TRBJ2-2; TRBD1 matches at 8 bases. This CDR3 is 17 amino acids long. The germline V gene has CDR1 SGDLS and CDR2 YYNGEE. The junction had 10 bases not matched to a gene; V was cut back by 4 bases and J by 2 bases. CDR3 amino acids: CASSIDRGHKNTGELFF. CDR3 in DNA: TGTGCCAGCAGCATCGACAGGGGTCACAAAAACACCGGGGAGCTGTTTTTT.

The chain has TRBV2 and TRBJ1-2; 7 bases match TRBD1. J was trimmed by 14 bases and V by 0 bases; bases with no gene match: 12. Germline V lookup: CDR1 SNHLY, CDR2 FYNNEI. The CDR3 runs to 14 residues. The CDR3 nucleotides are TGTGCCAGCAGTGAAGCGCCCGGGACAGCGCTATTTACCTTC. This translates into CASSEAPGTALFTF.

This chain joins TRBV27 and TRBJ2-7; D remains ambiguous. This CDR3 comprises 13 residues. Trimming pared 3 bases from V and 0 bases from J, leaving 6 bases between. CDR1 and CDR2 (germline): MNHEY, SMNVEV (reference sequence). The CDR3 nucleotides are TGTGCCAGCAGTTTTAGTAGCTCCTACGAGCAGTACTTC. As protein: CASSFSSSYEQYF.

About this clone itself: In the same sample, other DNA sequences code for this CDR3. The gene calls are TRBV10-3 and TRBJ2-1, with 7 bases aligning to TRBD1. J lost 0 bases, V lost 4 bases, and 0 bases had no gene match. The CDR3 loop spans 14 amino acids. Germline V lookup: CDR1 ENHRY, CDR2 SYGVKD. The CDR3 nucleotides read TGTGCCATCAGTGGGGACAGCTCCTACAATGAGCAGTTCTTC. This translates into CAISGDSSYNEQFF.

This chain joins TRBV4-3 and TRBJ1-4; D possibly corresponds to TRBD1 (6 bases). The V gene's germline CDR1 is LGHNA and CDR2 YSLEER. This CDR3 spans 16 amino acids. The V and J ends lost 0 bases and 4 bases respectively, with 12 bases between them. The CDR3 here is CASSQDQGPVNEKLFF. The CDR3 DNA is TGCGCCAGCAGCCAAGACCAGGGGCCGGTTAATGAAAAACTGTTTTTT.

The chain carries TRBV2 and TRBJ2-3; D possibly corresponds to TRBD2 (5 bases). Germline loops: CDR1 SNHLY, CDR2 FYNNEI. V was pared by 7 bases and J by 4 bases, with 15 bases between. The CDR3 is made up of 14 amino acids. CDR3 coding DNA: TGTGCCAGCAATTTAGAGGGTCTCGCAGATACGCAGTATTTT. Encoded protein: CASNLEGLADTQYF.